This is a list of T cell receptor beta chains from one sample in a study of OX40 agonist ivuxolimab in advanced cancers. Sequencing was performed with immunoSEQ multiplex PCR; in TCRdb, only in-frame clones are kept and a portion is missing. The sample shows roughly 62,000 clones, more than 70% of them seen only once. The specimen comprised CD4+ or CD8+ T cells sorted from blood, sampled in a trial of the OX40 agonist ivuxolimab. These receptors were collected from an adult with an advanced solid tumor such as melanoma, head and neck, liver or kidney cancer. Both conserved end residues are part of each CDR3. Fields, in order: J gene, D gene, V gene, clone size, CDR3 protein, CDR3 DNA. D genes are given only for firm matches. Size is omitted from some rows. Given values are once, few, many or a class for expanded clones.

TRBJ2-2,NA,TRBV5-1,NA,CASSLQANTGELFF,TGCGCCAGCAGCTTGCAGGCGAACACCGGGGAGCTGTTTTTT
TRBJ2-6,TRBD1,TRBV5-4,few,CASSLNRDSTGANVLTF,TGTGCCAGCAGCTTGAATAGGGACAGTACCGGGGCCAACGTCCTGACTTTC
TRBJ1-2,TRBD1,TRBV16,NA,CASSHGQGSGYTF,TGTGCCAGCAGCCACGGACAGGGGAGTGGCTACACCTTC
TRBJ1-3,NA,TRBV7-8,NA,CASSLASGALSGNTIYF,TGTGCCAGCAGCTTAGCGTCAGGGGCTCTCTCTGGAAACACCATATATTTT
TRBJ2-2,TRBD1,TRBV18,NA,CASSPPQGASTGELFF,TGTGCCAGCTCACCACCGCAGGGGGCATCCACCGGGGAGCTGTTTTTT
TRBJ1-1,NA,TRBV5-1,NA,CASSLLEGGEAFF,TGCGCCAGCAGCTTACTCGAGGGAGGTGAAGCTTTCTTT
TRBJ2-2,TRBD2,TRBV12-5,NA,CASGSLGRGPNTGELFF,TGTGCTAGTGGTTCCCTAGGGAGGGGCCCGAACACCGGGGAGCTGTTTTTT
TRBJ1-6,NA,TRBV5-5,NA,CASTMGYNSPLHF,TGTGCCTCCACTATGGGGTATAATTCACCCCTCCACTTT
TRBJ2-7,TRBD1,TRBV18,NA,CASHSGTGAYEQYF,TGTGCCAGCCACTCGGGGACAGGGGCCTACGAGCAGTACTTC
TRBJ2-6,NA,TRBV7-9,NA,CASSDQGTAGANVLTF,TGTGCCAGCAGTGATCAGGGTACTGCTGGGGCCAACGTCCTGACTTTC
TRBJ1-5,TRBD1,TRBV6-5,NA,CASSLGQRRGPQHF,TGTGCCAGCAGTTTGGGACAGCGGAGGGGGCCCCAGCATTTT
TRBJ2-3,NA,TRBV28,NA,CASSFGDRGTQYF,TGTGCCAGCAGTTTTGGGGACCGGGGTACGCAGTATTTT
TRBJ1-1,TRBD1,TRBV5-8,NA,CASSFGQGSNSEAFF,TGTGCCAGCAGCTTCGGACAGGGGAGTAACTCTGAAGCTTTCTTT
TRBJ1-5,NA,TRBV28,NA,CASAPGVYQPQHF,TGTGCCAGCGCACCAGGGGTGTATCAGCCCCAGCATTTT
TRBJ2-2,NA,TRBV19,NA,CASSTYNGELFF,TGTGCCAGTAGTACTTATAACGGGGAGCTGTTTTTT
TRBJ1-1,NA,TRBV5-6,NA,CASSFYSGVAFF,TGTGCCAGCAGCTTTTACTCTGGAGTAGCTTTCTTT
TRBJ2-7,NA,TRBV5-5,NA,CASSPLSYEQYF,TGTGCCAGCAGCCCCCTGTCCTACGAGCAGTACTTC
TRBJ2-7,NA,TRBV6-6,once,CASSYSGEQYF,TGTGCCAGCAGTTACTCTGGCGAGCAGTACTTC
TRBJ2-3,NA,TRBV18,NA,CASSPQEGTSTDTQYF,TGTGCCAGCTCACCACAAGAGGGGACAAGCACAGATACGCAGTATTTT
TRBJ2-3,TRBD2,TRBV9,NA,CASSVSWEAGGPEYF,TGTGCCAGCAGCGTAAGTTGGGAAGCGGGGGGGCCTGAGTATTTT
TRBJ2-7,TRBD2,TRBV27,NA,CASGTSGGISEQYF,TGTGCCAGCGGGACTAGCGGGGGGATTAGCGAGCAGTACTTC
TRBJ2-1,TRBD2,TRBV2,NA,CASRRAGRPEYNEQFF,TGTGCCAGCCGAAGAGCGGGGAGACCTGAGTACAATGAGCAGTTCTTC
TRBJ2-7,NA,TRBV5-1,NA,CASSLGRGQGQYF,TGCGCCAGCAGCCTTGGCAGGGGTCAGGGGCAGTACTTC
TRBJ2-5,TRBD2,TRBV5-1,NA,CASSSLGGVQETQYF,TGCGCCAGCAGCTCCTTGGGAGGGGTACAAGAGACCCAGTACTTC